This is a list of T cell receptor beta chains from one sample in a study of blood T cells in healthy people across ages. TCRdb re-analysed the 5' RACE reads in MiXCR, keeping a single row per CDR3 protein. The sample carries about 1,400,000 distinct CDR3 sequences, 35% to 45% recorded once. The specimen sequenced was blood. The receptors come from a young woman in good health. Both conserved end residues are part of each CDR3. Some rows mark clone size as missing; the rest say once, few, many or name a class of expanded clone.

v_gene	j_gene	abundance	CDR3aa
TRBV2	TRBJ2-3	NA	CASTGLADTQYF
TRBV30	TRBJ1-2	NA	CAWTIPALNYGYTF
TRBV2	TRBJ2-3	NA	CASSTAGGRTDTQYF
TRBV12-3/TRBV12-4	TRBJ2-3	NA	CASSRDSRYTDTQYF
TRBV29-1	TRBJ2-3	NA	CSPCWCQPERNEDTQYF
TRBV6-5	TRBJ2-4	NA	CASSRGPSGKVNIQYF
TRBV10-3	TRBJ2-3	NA	CAISEGMQDTQYF
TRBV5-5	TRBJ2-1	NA	CASSLSGAITYNEQFF
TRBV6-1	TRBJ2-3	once	CASSVIAGALSQANTQYF
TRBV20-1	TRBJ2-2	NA	CSARDPLRRANTGELFF
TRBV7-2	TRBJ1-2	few	CASSLVAGNGYTF
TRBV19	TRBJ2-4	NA	CASSITGENIQYF
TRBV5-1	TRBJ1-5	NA	CASSSGTGDPYSNQPQHF
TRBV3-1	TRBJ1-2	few	CASSHWPDGYTF
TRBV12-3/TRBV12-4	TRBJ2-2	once	CASSPQANTAELFF
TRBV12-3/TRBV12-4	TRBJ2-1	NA	CASTTSGGEQFF
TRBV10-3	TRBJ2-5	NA	CAISDVYKGEKYF
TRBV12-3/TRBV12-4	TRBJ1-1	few	CASTRPYTEAFF
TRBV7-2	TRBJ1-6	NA	CASSFWDRANSPLHF
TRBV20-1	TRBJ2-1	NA	CSARHGTSGEQFF
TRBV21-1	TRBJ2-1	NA	CASSPKVLGDRDNNEQFF
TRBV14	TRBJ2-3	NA	CASSQGPALDTQYF
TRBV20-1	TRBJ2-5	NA	CSARDRARGMRETQYF
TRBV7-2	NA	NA	CASSLVDNEQYF
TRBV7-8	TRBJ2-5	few	CASSSTGTGQYF
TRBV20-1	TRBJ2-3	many	CSARRGGTSTDTQYF
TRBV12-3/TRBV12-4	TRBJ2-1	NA	CASSPPGLGDGEQFF
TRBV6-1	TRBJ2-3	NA	CASSPGLAVALTDTQYF
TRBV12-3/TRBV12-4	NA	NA	CASSLSSGSEQYF
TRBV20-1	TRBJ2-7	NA	CSAAGTSGVDEQYF
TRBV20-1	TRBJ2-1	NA	CSARAPDRSSYNEQFF
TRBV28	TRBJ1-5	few	CASSFLGGQSQPQHF
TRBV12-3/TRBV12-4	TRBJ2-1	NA	CASSLRAGAYNEQFF
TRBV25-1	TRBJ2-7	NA	CASSEFNAGEQYF
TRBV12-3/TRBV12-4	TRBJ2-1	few	CASSLFAGQGGDEQFF
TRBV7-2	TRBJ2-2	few	CASSFLGNTGELFF
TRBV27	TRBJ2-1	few	CACSLYNYNEQFF
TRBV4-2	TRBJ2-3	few	CASSQDQGRADTQYF
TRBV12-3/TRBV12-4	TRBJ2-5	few	CASRFTTGTPLETQYF
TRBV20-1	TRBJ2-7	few	CSARTGVSSYEQYF
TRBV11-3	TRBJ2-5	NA	CASSSSIGETQYF
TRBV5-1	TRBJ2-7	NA	CASSFEVLAGSSYEQYF
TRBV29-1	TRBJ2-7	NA	CSVESDYKQYF
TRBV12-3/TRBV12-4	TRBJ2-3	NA	CASSAAGVGGTQYF
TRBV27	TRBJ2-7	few	CASSATREVEYNEQYF
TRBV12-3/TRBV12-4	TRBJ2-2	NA	CASSLRGLATGELFF
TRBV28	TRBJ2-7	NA	CASSLLGVEHEQYF
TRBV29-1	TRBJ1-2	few	CSVESRSYGYTF
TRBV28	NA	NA	CASNNQGWETQYF
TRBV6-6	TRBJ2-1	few	CASRGLAGSTYNEQFF
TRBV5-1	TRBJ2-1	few	CASSSQGADEQFF
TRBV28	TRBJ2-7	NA	CASRPQGGRYEQYF
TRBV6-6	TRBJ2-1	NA	CASSYGLAGEGYEQFF
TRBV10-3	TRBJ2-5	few	CAISESKSSASGETQYF